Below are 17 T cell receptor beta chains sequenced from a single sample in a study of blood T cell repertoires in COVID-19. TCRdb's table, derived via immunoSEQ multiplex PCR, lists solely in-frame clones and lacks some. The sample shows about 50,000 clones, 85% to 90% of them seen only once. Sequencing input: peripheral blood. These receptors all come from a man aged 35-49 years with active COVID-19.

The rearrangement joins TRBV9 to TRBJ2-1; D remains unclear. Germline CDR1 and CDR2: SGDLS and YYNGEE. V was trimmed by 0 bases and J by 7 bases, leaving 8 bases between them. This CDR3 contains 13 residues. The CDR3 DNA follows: TGTGCCAGCAGCGTAGGTGAGATAAATGAGCAGTTCTTC. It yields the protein CASSVGEINEQFF.

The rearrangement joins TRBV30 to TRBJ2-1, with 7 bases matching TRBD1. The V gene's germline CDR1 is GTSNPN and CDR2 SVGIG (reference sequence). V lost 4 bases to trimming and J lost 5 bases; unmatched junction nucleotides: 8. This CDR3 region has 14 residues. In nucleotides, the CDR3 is TGTGCCTGGATCCGGGACAGTACTCACAATGAGCAGTTCTTC. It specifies CAWIRDSTHNEQFF.

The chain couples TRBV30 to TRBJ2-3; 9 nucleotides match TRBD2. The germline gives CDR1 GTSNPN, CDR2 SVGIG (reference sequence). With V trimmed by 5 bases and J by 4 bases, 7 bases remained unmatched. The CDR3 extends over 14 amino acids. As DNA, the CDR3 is TGTGCCTGGGGACTTCTAGCGGGACCAGATACGCAGTATTTT. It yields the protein CAWGLLAGPDTQYF.

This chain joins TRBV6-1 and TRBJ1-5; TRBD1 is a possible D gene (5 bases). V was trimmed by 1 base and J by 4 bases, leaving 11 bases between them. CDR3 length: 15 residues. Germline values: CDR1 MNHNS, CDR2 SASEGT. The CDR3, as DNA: TGTGCCAGCAGTGAAGTAGACAGCACTAATCAGCCCCAGCATTTT. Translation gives CASSEVDSTNQPQHF.

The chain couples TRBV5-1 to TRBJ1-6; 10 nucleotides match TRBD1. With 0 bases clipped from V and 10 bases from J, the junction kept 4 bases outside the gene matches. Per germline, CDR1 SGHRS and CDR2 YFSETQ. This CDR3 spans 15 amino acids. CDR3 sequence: CASSLGQGALSPLHF. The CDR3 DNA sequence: TGCGCCAGCAGCTTGGGACAGGGGGCCTTGTCACCCCTCCACTTT.

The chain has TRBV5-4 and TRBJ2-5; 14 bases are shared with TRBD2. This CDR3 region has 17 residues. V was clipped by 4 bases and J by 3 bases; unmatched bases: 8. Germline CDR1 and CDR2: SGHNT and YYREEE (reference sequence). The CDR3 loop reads CASSMGLAGEYEETQYF. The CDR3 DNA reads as TGTGCCAGCAGCATGGGACTAGCGGGAGAGTACGAAGAGACCCAGTACTTC.

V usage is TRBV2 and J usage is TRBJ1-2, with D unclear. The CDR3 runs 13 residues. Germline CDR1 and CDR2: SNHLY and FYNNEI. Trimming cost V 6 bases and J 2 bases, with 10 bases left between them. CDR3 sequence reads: CASRSTVNYGYTF. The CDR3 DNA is TGTGCCAGCAGGAGCACAGTCAACTATGGCTACACCTTC.

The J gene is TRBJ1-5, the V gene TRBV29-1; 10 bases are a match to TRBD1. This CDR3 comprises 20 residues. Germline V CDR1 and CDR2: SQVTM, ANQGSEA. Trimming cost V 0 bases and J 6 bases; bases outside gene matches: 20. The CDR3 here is CSVEDPLAGTGDVGSQPQHF. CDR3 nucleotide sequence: TGCAGCGTTGAAGATCCCCTAGCCGGGACAGGGGATGTTGGCAGTCAGCCCCAGCATTTT.

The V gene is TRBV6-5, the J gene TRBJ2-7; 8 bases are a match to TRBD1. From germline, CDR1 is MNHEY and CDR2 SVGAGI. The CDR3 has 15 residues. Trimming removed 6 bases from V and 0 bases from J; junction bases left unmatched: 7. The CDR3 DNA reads TGTGCCAGCAGAAAGACAGGGGCCAGCTCCTACGAGCAGTACTTC. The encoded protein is CASRKTGASSYEQYF.

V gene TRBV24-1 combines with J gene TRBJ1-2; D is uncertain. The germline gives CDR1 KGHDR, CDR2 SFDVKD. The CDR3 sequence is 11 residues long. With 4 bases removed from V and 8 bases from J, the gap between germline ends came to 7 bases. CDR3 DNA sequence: TGTGCCACCAGTGACCCGAGGGGCTACACCTTC. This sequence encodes CATSDPRGYTF.

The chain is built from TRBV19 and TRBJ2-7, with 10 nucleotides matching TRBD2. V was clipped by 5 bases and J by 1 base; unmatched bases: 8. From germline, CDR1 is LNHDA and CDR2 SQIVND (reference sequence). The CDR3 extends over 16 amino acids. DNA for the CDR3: TGTGCCAGTAGTGGCCGCGCTAGCGGGAGTTCCTACGAGCAGTACTTC. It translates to CASSGRASGSSYEQYF. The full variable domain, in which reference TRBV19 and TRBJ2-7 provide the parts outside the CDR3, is DGGITQSPKYLFRKEGQNVTLSCEQNLNHDAMYWYRQDPGQGLRLIYYSQIVNDFQKGDIAEGYSVSREKKESFPLTVTSAQKNPTAFYLCASSGRASGSSYEQYFGPGTRLTVT.

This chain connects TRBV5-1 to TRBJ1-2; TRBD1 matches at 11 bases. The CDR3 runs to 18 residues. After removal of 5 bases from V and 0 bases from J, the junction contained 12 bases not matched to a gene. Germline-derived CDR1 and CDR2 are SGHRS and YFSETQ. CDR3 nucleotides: TGCGCCAGCAGTTACCTTTCCGGACAGGGGGCGGCTAACTATGGCTACACCTTC. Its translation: CASSYLSGQGAANYGYTF.

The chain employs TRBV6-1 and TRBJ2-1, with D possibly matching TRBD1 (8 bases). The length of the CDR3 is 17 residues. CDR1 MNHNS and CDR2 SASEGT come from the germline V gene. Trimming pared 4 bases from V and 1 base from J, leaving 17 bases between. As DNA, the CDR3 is TGTGCCAGCAGTGGACTACAGGGGGGGAGATCCTACAATGAGCAGTTCTTC. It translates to CASSGLQGGRSYNEQFF.

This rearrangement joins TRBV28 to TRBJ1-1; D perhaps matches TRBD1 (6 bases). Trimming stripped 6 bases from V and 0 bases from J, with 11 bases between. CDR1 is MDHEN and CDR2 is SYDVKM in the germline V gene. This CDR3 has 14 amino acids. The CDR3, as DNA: TGTGCCAGCAGCCCGGGACACTTGAACACTGAAGCTTTCTTT. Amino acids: CASSPGHLNTEAFF.

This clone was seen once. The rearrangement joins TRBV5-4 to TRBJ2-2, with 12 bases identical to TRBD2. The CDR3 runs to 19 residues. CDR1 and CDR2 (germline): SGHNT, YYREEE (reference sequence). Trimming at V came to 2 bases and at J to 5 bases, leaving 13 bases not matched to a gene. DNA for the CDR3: TGTGCCAGCAGCTTCTACGCCATGACTAGCGGGAGACGAACCGGGGAGCTGTTTTTT. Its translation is CASSFYAMTSGRRTGELFF.

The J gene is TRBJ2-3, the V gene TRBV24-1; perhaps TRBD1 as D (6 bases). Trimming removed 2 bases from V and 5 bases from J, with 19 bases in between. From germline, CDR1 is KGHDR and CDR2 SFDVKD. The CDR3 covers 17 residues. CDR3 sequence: CATSDSEPGHLLDTQYF. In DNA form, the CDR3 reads TGTGCCACCAGTGATTCGGAACCGGGACATCTTTTAGATACGCAGTATTTT.

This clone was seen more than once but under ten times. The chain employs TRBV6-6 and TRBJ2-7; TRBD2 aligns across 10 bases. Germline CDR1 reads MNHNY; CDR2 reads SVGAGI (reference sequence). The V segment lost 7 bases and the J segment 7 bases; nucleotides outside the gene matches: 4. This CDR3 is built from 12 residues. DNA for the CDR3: TGTGCCAGCAAGCGGGAGGGCCGGGAGCAGTACTTC. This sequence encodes CASKREGREQYF.